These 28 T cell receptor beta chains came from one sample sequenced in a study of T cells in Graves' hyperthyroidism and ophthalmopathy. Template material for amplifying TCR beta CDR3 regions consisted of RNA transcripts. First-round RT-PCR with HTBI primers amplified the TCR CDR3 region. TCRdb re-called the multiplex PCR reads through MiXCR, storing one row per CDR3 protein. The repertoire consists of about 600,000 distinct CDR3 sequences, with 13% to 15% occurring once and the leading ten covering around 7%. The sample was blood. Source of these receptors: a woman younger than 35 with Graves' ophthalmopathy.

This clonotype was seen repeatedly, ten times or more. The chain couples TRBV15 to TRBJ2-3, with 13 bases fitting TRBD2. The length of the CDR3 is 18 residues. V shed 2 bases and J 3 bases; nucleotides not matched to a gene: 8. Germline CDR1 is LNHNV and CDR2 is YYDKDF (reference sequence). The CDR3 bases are TGTGCCACCAGCAGACTAGGACTAGCGGGGGAGGAGACAGATACGCAGTATTTT. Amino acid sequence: CATSRLGLAGEETDTQYF.

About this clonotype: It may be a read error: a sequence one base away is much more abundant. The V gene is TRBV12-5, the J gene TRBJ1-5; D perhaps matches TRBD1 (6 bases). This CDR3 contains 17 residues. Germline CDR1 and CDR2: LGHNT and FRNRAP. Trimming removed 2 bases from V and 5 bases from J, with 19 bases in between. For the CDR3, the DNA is TGTGCTAGTGGTTTGTCACCAACCAACAGGGATCATCAGCCCCAGCATTTT. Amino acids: CASGLSPTNRDHQPQHF. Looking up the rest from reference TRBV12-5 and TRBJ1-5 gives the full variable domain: DARVTQTPRHKVTEMGQEVTMRCQPILGHNTVFWYRQTMMQGLELLAYFRNRAPLDDSGMPKDRFSAEMPDATLATLKIQPSEPRDSAVYFCASGLSPTNRDHQPQHFGDGTRLSIL.

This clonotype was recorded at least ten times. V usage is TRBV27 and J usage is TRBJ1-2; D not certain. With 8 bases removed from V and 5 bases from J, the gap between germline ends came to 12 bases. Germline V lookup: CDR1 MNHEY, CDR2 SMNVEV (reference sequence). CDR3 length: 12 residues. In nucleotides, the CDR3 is TGTGCCAGCCCCCCGGGGTCGTATGGCTACACCTTC. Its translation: CASPPGSYGYTF.

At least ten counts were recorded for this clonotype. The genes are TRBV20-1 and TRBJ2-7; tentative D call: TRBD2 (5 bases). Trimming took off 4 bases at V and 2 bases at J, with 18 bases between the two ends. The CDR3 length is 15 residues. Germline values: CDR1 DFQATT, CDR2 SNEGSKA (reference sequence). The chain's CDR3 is CSAMSPGMITYEQYF. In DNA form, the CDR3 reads TGCAGTGCTATGTCTCCGGGGATGATAACCTACGAGCAGTACTTC.

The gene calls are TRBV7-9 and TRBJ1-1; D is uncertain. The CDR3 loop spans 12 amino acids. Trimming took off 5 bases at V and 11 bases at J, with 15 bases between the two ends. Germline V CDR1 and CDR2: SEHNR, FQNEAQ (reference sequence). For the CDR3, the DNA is TGTGCCAGCAGCCCAGGAGGCTTAGGGGCTTTCTTT. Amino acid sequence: CASSPGGLGAFF.

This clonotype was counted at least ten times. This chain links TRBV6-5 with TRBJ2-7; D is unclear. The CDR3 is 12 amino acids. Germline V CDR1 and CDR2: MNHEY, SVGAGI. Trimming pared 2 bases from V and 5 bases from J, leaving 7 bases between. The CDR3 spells CASSYRVDEQYF. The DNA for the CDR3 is TGTGCCAGCAGTTACAGGGTTGACGAGCAGTACTTC.

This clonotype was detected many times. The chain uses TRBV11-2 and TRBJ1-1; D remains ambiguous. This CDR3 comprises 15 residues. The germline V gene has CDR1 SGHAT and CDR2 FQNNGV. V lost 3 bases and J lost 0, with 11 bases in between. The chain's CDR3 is CASSFPTILNTEAFF. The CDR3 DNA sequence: TGTGCCAGCAGCTTCCCAACGATCTTGAACACTGAAGCTTTCTTT.

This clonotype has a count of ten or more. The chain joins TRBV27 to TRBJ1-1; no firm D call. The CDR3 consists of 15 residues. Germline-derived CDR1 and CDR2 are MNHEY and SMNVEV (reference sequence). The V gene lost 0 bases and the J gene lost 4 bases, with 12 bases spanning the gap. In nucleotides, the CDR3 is TGTGCCAGCAGTTTATCGTACGGGGTGACCACTGAAGCTTTCTTT. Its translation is CASSLSYGVTTEAFF.

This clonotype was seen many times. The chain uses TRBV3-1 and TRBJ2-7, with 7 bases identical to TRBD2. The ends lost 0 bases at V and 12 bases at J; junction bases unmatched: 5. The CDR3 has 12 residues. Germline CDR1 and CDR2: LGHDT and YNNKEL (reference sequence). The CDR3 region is CASSQEGTMRYF. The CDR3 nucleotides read TGTGCCAGCAGCCAAGAGGGGACTATGCGGTACTTC.

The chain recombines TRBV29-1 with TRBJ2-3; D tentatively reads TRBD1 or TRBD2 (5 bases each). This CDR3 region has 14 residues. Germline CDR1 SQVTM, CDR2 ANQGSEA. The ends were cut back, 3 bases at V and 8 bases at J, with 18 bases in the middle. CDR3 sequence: CSVDGSWGSRTQYF. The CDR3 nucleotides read TGCAGCGTTGATGGGTCTTGGGGGAGCCGTACGCAGTATTTT.

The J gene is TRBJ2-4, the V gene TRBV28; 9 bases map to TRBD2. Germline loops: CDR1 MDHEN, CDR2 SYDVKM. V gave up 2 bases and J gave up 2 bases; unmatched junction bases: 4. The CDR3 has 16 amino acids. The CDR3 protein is CASSLQLAGTKNIQYF. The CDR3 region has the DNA TGTGCCAGCAGTTTACAACTAGCGGGTACCAAAAACATTCAGTACTTC.

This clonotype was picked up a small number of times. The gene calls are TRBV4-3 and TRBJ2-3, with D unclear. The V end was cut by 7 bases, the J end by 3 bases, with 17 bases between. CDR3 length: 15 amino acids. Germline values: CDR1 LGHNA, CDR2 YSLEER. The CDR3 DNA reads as TGCGCCAGCACCAAGAACAAGGATCCGACAGATACGCAGTATTTT. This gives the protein CASTKNKDPTDTQYF.

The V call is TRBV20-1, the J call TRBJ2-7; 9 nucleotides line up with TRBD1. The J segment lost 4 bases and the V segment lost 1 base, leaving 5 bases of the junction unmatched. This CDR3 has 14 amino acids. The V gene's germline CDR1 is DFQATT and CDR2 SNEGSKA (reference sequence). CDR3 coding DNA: TGCAGTGCTAGAGTGGACAGGGGCCTTTACGAGCAGTACTTC. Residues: CSARVDRGLYEQYF.

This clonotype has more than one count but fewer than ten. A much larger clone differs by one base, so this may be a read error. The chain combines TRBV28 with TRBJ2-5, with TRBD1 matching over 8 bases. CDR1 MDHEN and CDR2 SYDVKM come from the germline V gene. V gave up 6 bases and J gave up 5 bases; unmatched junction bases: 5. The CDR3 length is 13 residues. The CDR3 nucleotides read TGTGCCAGCAGCCGGACAGGGAGCGAGACCCAGTACTTC. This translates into CASSRTGSETQYF.

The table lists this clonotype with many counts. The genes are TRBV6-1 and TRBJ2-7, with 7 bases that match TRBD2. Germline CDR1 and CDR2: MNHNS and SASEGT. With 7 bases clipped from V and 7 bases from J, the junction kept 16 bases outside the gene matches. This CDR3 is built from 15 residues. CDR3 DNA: TGTGCCAGCACCTCTAATCTAGCGGCCTCGGAGGAGCAGTACTTC. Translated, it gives CASTSNLAASEEQYF.

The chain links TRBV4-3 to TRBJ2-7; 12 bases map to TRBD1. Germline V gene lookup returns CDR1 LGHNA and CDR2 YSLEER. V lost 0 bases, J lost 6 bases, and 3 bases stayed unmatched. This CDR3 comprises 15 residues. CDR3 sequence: CASSQDGTGGSEQYF. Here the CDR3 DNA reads TGCGCCAGCAGCCAAGATGGGACAGGGGGCTCCGAGCAGTACTTC.

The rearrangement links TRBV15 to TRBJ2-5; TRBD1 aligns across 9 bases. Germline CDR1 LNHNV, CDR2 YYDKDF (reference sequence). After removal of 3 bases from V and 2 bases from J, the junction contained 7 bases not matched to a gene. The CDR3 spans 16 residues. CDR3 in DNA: TGTGCCACCAGCAGCCACCTTGGGACAGGGCAAGAGACCCAGTACTTC. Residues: CATSSHLGTGQETQYF. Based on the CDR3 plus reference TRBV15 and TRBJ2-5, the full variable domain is DAMVIQNPRYQVTQFGKPVTLSCSQTLNHNVMYWYQQKSSQAPKLLFHYYDKDFNNEADTPDNFQSRRPNTSFCFLDIRSPGLGDTAMYLCATSSHLGTGQETQYFGPGTRLLVL.

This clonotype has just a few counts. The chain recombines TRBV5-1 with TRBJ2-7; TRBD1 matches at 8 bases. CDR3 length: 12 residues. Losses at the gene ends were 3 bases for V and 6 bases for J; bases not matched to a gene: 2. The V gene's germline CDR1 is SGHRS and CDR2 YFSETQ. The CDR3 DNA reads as TGCGCCAGCAGCTGGACAGGGTCCGAGCAGTACTTC. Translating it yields CASSWTGSEQYF.

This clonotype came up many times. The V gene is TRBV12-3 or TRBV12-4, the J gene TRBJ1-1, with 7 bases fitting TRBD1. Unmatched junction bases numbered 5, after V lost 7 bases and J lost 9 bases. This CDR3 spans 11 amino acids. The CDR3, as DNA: TGTGCCAGCACCACGACAGGGCAAGCTTTCTTT. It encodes CASTTTGQAFF.

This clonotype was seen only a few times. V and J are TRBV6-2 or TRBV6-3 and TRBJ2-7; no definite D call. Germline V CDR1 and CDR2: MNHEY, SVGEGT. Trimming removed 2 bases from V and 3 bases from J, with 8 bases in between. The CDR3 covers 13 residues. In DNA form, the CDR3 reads TGTGCCAGCAGTTACCCGTCCAACTACGAGCAGTACTTC. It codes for CASSYPSNYEQYF.

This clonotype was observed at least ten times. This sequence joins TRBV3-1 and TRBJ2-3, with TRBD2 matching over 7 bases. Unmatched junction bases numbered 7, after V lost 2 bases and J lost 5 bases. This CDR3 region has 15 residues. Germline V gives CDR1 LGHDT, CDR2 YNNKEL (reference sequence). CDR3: CASSQMLGGGDTQYF. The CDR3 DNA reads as TGTGCCAGCAGCCAAATGTTGGGGGGGGGAGATACGCAGTATTTT.

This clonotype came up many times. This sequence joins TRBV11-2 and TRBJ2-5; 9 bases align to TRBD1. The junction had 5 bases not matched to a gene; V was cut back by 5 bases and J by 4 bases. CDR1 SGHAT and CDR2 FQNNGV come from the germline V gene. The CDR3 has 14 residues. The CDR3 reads CASSRDRAVETQYF. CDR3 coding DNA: TGTGCCAGCAGCCGGGACAGGGCGGTAGAGACCCAGTACTTC.

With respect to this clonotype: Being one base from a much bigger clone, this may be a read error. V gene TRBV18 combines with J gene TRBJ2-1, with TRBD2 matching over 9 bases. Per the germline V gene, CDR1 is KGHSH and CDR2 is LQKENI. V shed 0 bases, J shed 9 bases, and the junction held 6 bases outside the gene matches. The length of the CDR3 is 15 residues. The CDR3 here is CASSPPGTSLREQFF. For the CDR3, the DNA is TGTGCCAGCTCACCACCCGGGACTAGCCTCCGTGAGCAGTTCTTC. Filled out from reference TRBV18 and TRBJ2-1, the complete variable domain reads NAGVMQNPRHLVRRRGQEARLRCSPMKGHSHVYWYRQLPEEGLKFMVYLQKENIIDESGMPKERFSAEFPKEGPSILRIQQVVRGDSAAYFCASSPPGTSLREQFFGPGTRLTVL.

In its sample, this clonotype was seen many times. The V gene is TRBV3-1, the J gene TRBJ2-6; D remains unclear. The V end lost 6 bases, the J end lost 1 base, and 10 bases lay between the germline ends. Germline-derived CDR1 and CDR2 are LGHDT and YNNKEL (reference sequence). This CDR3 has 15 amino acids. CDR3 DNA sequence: TGTGCCAGCAGAACGTGGGGATCTGGGGCCAACGTCCTGACTTTC. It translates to CASRTWGSGANVLTF.

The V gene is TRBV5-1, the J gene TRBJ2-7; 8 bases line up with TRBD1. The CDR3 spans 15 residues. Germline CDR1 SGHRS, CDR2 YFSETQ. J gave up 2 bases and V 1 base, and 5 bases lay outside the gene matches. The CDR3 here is CASSLWGQATYEQYF. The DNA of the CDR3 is TGCGCCAGCAGCTTGTGGGGACAGGCGACCTACGAGCAGTACTTC.

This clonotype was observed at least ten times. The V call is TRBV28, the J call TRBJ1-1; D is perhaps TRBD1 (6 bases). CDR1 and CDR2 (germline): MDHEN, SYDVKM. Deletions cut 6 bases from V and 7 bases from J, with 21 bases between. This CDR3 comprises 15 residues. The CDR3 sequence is CASSPIHPGQFEAFF. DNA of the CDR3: TGTGCCAGCAGCCCCATCCACCCTGGACAGTTTGAAGCTTTCTTT.

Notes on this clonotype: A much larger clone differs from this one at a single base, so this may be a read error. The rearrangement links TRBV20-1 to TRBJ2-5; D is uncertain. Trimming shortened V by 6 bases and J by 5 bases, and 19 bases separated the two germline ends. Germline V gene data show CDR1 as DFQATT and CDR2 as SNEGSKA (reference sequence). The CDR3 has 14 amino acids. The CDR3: CSAGPRASEETQYF. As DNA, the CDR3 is TGCAGTGCCGGTCCCCGGGCCTCAGAGGAGACCCAGTACTTC.

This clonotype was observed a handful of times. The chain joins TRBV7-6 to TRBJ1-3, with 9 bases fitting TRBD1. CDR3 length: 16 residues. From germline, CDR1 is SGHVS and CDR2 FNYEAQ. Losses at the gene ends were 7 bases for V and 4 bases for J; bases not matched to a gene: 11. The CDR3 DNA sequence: TGTGCCAGCACCGACCCACAGGGGGCAGGAGGAAACACCATATATTTT. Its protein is CASTDPQGAGGNTIYF.